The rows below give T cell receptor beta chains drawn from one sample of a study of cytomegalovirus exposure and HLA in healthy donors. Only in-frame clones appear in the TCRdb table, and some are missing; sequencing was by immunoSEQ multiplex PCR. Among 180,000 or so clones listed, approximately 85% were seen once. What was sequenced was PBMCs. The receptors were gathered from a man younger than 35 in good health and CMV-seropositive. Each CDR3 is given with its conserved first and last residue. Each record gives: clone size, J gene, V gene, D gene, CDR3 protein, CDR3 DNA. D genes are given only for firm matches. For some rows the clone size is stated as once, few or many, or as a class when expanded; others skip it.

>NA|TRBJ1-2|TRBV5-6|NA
CASSLGTSDYGYTF
TGTGCCAGCAGCTTGGGGACAAGCGACTATGGCTACACCTTC
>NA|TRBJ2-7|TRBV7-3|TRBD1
CASSFDRETYEQYF
TGTGCCAGCAGCTTCGACAGGGAGACCTACGAGCAGTACTTC
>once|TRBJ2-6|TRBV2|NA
CASRGPREAGANVLTF
TGTGCCAGCAGGGGACCTAGGGAGGCTGGGGCCAACGTCCTGACTTTC
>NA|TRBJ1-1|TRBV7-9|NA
CASSLEGQPDRTEAFF
TGTGCCAGCAGCTTAGAGGGACAACCAGACAGGACTGAAGCTTTCTTT
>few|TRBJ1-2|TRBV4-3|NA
CASRAGGYDGYTF
TGCGCCAGCAGGGCGGGGGGATACGATGGCTACACCTTC
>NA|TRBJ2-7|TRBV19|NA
CASSTQGSRVYEQYF
TGTGCCAGTAGTACCCAGGGAAGTAGGGTCTACGAGCAGTACTTC
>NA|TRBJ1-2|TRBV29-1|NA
CSVGMGGMRGYTF
TGCAGCGTCGGGATGGGGGGTATGCGTGGCTACACCTTC
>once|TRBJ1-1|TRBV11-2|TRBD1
CASSPLQGLGTEAFF
TGTGCCAGCAGTCCACTACAGGGGCTTGGTACTGAAGCTTTCTTT
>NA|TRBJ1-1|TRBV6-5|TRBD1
CASSYFPTGTYTEAFF
TGTGCCAGCAGTTATTTTCCGACAGGGACGTACACTGAAGCTTTCTTT
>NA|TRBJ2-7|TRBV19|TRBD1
CASSTSTGKAYEQYF
TGTGCCAGTAGTACATCGACAGGGAAGGCCTACGAGCAGTACTTC
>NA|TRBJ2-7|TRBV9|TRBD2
CASSVVPSGGQGEQYF
TGTGCCAGCAGCGTAGTTCCCTCGGGGGGGCAGGGAGAGCAGTACTTC
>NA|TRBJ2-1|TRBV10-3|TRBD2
CAISEGLAGDFYNEQFF
TGTGCCATCAGTGAGGGGTTAGCGGGGGATTTCTACAATGAGCAGTTCTTC
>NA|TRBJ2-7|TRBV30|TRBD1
CAWSGPRDRYLYEQYF
TGTGCCTGGAGTGGGCCCCGGGACAGGTACCTCTACGAGCAGTACTTC
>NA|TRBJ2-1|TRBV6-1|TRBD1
CASSPGQGFEFF
TGTGCCAGCAGTCCCGGACAGGGTTTTGAGTTCTTC
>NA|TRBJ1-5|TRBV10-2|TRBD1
CASRRTGTSGQPQHF
TGCGCCAGCAGGCGGACAGGGACGTCGGGTCAGCCCCAGCATTTT
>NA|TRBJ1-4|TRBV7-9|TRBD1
CASSSQGQGSNEKLFF
TGTGCCAGCAGCTCGCAGGGACAGGGCTCTAATGAAAAACTGTTTTTT
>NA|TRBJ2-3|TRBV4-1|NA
CASSHPTRQASTDTQYF
TGCGCCAGCAGCCACCCAACCCGACAGGCTAGCACAGATACGCAGTATTTT
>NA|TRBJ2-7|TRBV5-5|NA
CASSSGRGAYEQYF
TGTGCCAGCAGCTCGGGACGCGGGGCCTACGAGCAGTACTTC
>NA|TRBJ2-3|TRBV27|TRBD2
CASSLRGGRVSTDTQYF
TGTGCCAGCAGTTTACGCGGGGGGAGGGTTAGCACAGATACGCAGTATTTT
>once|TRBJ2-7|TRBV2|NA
CASSVTGPSYEQYF
TGTGCCAGCAGTGTGACAGGTCCGTCCTACGAGCAGTACTTC
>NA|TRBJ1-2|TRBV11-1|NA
CASSLDPLVRYGYTF
TGTGCCAGCAGCTTAGACCCTCTAGTACGTTATGGCTACACCTTC
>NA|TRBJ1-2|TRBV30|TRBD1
CAWRATGGGGYGYTF
TGTGCCTGGAGAGCTACAGGGGGCGGAGGTTATGGCTACACCTTC
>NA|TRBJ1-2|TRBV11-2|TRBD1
CASSFGQGIISYGYTF
TGTGCCAGCAGCTTCGGACAGGGGATAATCAGCTATGGCTACACCTTC
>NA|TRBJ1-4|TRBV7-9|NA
CSSSIAVGGVNEKLFF
TGTTCCAGCAGCATAGCCGTGGGGGGAGTTAATGAAAAACTGTTTTTT
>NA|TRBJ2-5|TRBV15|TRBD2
CATGRVITSGRETQYF
TGTGCCACCGGCAGAGTAATAACTAGCGGTAGGGAGACCCAGTACTTC
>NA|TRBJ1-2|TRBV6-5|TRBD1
CASSPGQGQGYTF
TGTGCCAGCAGTCCCGGACAGGGGCAAGGCTACACCTTC
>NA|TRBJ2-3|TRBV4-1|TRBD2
CASSQVSSGGATDTQYF
TGCGCCAGCAGCCAAGTTAGTAGCGGGGGGGCCACAGATACGCAGTATTTT
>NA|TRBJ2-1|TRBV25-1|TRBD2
CASSDARTSVREQFF
TGTGCCAGCAGTGATGCTAGGACTAGCGTACGGGAGCAGTTCTTC
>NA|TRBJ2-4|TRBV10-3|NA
CAISGTSGNIQYF
TGTGCCATCAGTGGGACTTCAGGCAACATTCAGTACTTC
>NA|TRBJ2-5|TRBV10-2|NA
CASSDGFQETQYF
TGCGCCAGCAGTGATGGCTTTCAAGAGACCCAGTACTTC
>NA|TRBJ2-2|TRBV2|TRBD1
CASRSDRGPGELFF
TGTGCCAGCAGATCGGACAGGGGGCCCGGGGAGCTGTTTTTT
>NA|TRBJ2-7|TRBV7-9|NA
CASSNREGYEQYF
TGTGCCAGCAGTAACAGGGAAGGGTACGAGCAGTACTTC
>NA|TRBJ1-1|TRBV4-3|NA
CASSERGEAFF
TGCGCCAGCAGCGAACGAGGTGAAGCTTTCTTT
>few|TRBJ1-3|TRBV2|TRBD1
CASRQGENTIYF
TGTGCCAGCCGACAGGGAGAGAACACCATATATTTT
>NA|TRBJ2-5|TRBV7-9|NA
CASKGAGGETQYF
TGTGCCAGCAAAGGGGCAGGCGGAGAGACCCAGTACTTC
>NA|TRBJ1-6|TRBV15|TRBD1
CATSRAGTGPSPLHF
TGTGCCACCAGCAGAGCCGGGACAGGGCCATCACCCCTCCACTTT
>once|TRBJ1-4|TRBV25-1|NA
CASRSPYGGGIEKLFF
TGTGCCAGCAGGAGCCCCTACGGGGGAGGTATTGAAAAACTGTTTTTT
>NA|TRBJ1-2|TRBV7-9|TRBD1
CASSFLDRGGYGYTF
TGTGCCAGCAGCTTTTTGGACAGGGGCGGGTATGGCTACACCTTC
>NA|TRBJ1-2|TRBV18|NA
CASSPLEIYGYTF
TGTGCCAGCTCACCTTTAGAAATATATGGCTACACCTTC
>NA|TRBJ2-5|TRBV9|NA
CASSPEGRGGTETQYF
TGTGCCAGCAGCCCCGAGGGGAGGGGGGGCACGGAGACCCAGTACTTC
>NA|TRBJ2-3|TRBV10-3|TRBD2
CAISGLAGGTRTDTQYF
TGTGCCATCAGTGGACTAGCGGGGGGCACACGGACAGATACGCAGTATTTT
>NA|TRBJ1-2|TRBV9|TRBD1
CASSSGTVNYGYTF
TGTGCCAGCAGCTCGGGGACAGTTAACTATGGCTACACCTTC
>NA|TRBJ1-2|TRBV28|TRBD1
CASSPGVTGVYGYTF
TGTGCCAGCAGTCCCGGGGTCACAGGGGTCTATGGCTACACCTTC
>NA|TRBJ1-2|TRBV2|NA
CASSGGGRNPPGGYTF
TGTGCCAGCAGTGGCGGGGGACGAAACCCTCCCGGTGGCTACACCTTC
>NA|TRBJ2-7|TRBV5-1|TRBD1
CASSRPGTGDSYEQYF
TGCGCCAGCAGCAGACCCGGGACAGGGGACTCCTACGAGCAGTACTTC